The 32 T cell receptor beta chains in this list originate from one sample, sequenced in a study of OX40 agonist ivuxolimab in advanced cancers. Sequencing was performed with immunoSEQ multiplex PCR; in TCRdb, only in-frame clones are kept and a portion is missing. The table shows about 100,000 clones, with 90% occurring only once. Sequenced material: CD4+ or CD8+ T cells sorted from blood, taken in a trial of the OX40 agonist ivuxolimab. The origin of the receptors is an adult with an advanced solid tumor such as melanoma, head and neck, liver or kidney cancer.

This chain joins TRBV6-1 and TRBJ1-1; possibly TRBD1 for D (6 bases). The CDR3 totals 13 residues. The V gene's germline CDR1 is MNHNS and CDR2 SASEGT. Trimming left V 3 bases short and J 6 bases short, with 11 bases between. The CDR3 bases are TGTGCCAGCAGTGAGGGGGGCGTCCCTGAAGCTTTCTTT. This translates into CASSEGGVPEAFF.

The genes are TRBV9 and TRBJ2-7, with D tentatively TRBD2 (5 bases). The CDR3 consists of 15 residues. The V end lost 0 bases, the J end lost 6 bases, and 16 bases lay between the germline ends. Germline values: CDR1 SGDLS, CDR2 YYNGEE. CDR3 protein: CASSVVPNGVREQYF. The CDR3 DNA reads TGTGCCAGCAGCGTAGTCCCTAACGGGGTTCGCGAGCAGTACTTC.

This rearrangement joins TRBV6-5 to TRBJ2-7, with 12 positions matching TRBD2. V shed 6 bases and J 5 bases; nucleotides not matched to a gene: 5. Per the germline V gene, CDR1 is MNHEY and CDR2 is SVGAGI. There are 14 residues in the CDR3. The DNA of the CDR3 is TGTGCCAGCAGGACTAGCGGGGGTGTAAACGAGCAGTACTTC. This gives the protein CASRTSGGVNEQYF.

This chain connects TRBV28 to TRBJ2-7, with 12 positions matching TRBD2. The CDR3 sequence is 15 residues long. J lost 1 base, V lost 2 bases, and 0 bases had no gene match. Germline V gene lookup returns CDR1 MDHEN and CDR2 SYDVKM. CDR3 coding DNA: TGTGCCAGCAGTTTAGGACTAGCGGGGTCCTACGAGCAGTACTTC. As protein: CASSLGLAGSYEQYF.

The chain employs TRBV11-2 and TRBJ2-1; 9 nucleotides align to TRBD1. The CDR3 contains 19 residues. Germline assignment: CDR1 SGHAT and CDR2 FQNNGV. Trimming removed 5 bases from V and 0 bases from J; junction bases left unmatched: 14. In DNA, the CDR3 is TGTGCCAGCAGCCGAAGGGCGGACAGGGGATTCAGCTCCTACAATGAGCAGTTCTTC. This sequence encodes CASSRRADRGFSSYNEQFF.

The chain has TRBV6-1 and TRBJ1-2; D gene uncertain. The CDR3 runs to 12 residues. Germline CDR1 and CDR2: MNHNS and SASEGT. The V and J ends lost 3 bases and 4 bases respectively, with 6 bases between them. This CDR3 is CASSDNGYGYTF. The CDR3 region has the DNA TGTGCCAGCAGTGATAATGGCTATGGCTACACCTTC.

The V call is TRBV7-2, the J call TRBJ2-7; no reliable D call. Per germline, CDR1 SGHTA and CDR2 FQGNSA. The CDR3 is 16 amino acids. Trimming removed 1 base at V and 7 bases at J, with 20 bases between. Written as DNA, the CDR3 is TGTGCCAGCAGCTTAGTTGTAGGCTCTGCTACTTGGGAGCAGTACTTC. Amino acids: CASSLVVGSATWEQYF.

The rearrangement links TRBV5-1 to TRBJ1-2, with 8 bases fitting TRBD1. Germline V gene data show CDR1 as SGHRS and CDR2 as YFSETQ. The CDR3 spans 14 residues. After removal of 5 bases from V and 2 bases from J, the junction contained 5 bases not matched to a gene. CDR3 loop: CASRTGDRNYGYTF. In DNA form, the CDR3 reads TGCGCCAGCAGGACGGGGGACAGGAACTATGGCTACACCTTC.

This sequence joins TRBV28 and TRBJ1-5; TRBD1 aligns across 12 bases. Trimming took 5 bases from V and 7 from J; bases not matched to a gene: 9. This CDR3 spans 16 amino acids. CDR1 is MDHEN and CDR2 is SYDVKM in the germline V gene. Here the CDR3 reads CASSPLGQGAGQPQHF. The CDR3 DNA follows: TGTGCCAGCAGTCCCTTGGGACAGGGGGCTGGGCAGCCCCAGCATTTT.

The chain recombines TRBV2 with TRBJ1-2; D uncertain. Germline lookup yields CDR1 SNHLY and CDR2 FYNNEI. The V end was cut by 6 bases, the J end by 7 bases, with 15 bases between. This CDR3 contains 13 residues. The CDR3 nucleotides read TGTGCCAGCAGGCGACTGACCTCGGGTGGCTACACCTTC. This translates into CASRRLTSGGYTF.

V usage is TRBV14 and J usage is TRBJ2-7; D unclear. This CDR3 is 12 amino acids long. Germline loops: CDR1 SGHDN, CDR2 FVKESK. Trimming pared 2 bases from V and 3 bases from J, leaving 5 bases between. The DNA of the CDR3 is TGTGCCAGCAGCCAATCTTTCTACGAGCAGTACTTC. Protein sequence: CASSQSFYEQYF.

CDR3 bases: TGTGCTTGGGGAGCGGGTCTTCGTGGTGAAAAACTGTTTTTT. Translated, it gives CAWGAGLRGEKLFF. This chain links TRBV30 with TRBJ1-4; D is uncertain. From germline, CDR1 is GTSNPN and CDR2 SVGIG (reference sequence). The CDR3 runs to 14 residues.

The rearrangement links TRBV5-4 to TRBJ2-3, with 10 bases that match TRBD2. The germline V gene encodes CDR1 SGHNT and CDR2 YYREEE (reference sequence). The CDR3 extends over 16 amino acids. V lost 4 bases to trimming and J lost 0 bases; unmatched junction nucleotides: 5. DNA for the CDR3: TGTGCCAGCAGCATCCTAGCGGGGGTTAGCACAGATACGCAGTATTTT. It specifies CASSILAGVSTDTQYF.

In regard to this clone: The germline gene is not matched at one end of the junction; a read error may be the cause. This chain uses TRBV7-2 with TRBJ2-2; no clear D gene. CDR1 and CDR2 (germline): SGHTA, FQGNSA. The CDR3 consists of 16 residues. CDR3 bases: TGTGCCAGCAGCTTAGTAGGCAGGTGGAACTCCGGGGAGCTGTTTTTT. This sequence encodes CASSLVGRWNSGELFF.

The V and J genes are TRBV4-1 and TRBJ1-6; D ambiguous. Trimming left V 0 bases short and J 10 bases short, with 19 bases between. The germline gives CDR1 MGHRA, CDR2 YSYEKL. The CDR3 spans 17 residues. The CDR3 nucleotides read TGCGCCAGCAGCCAAGACGAGGAGGCAATTTTAGGCTCACCCCTCCACTTT. Translation gives CASSQDEEAILGSPLHF.

The chain uses TRBV5-6 and TRBJ1-3, with TRBD1 matching over 10 bases. Germline V gene lookup returns CDR1 SGHDT and CDR2 YYEEEE. The CDR3 loop spans 15 amino acids. The junction had 4 bases not matched to a gene; V was cut back by 4 bases and J by 3 bases. Written as DNA, the CDR3 is TGTGCCAGCAGCCAGGGGACAGGGGTTGGAAACACCATATATTTT. Encoded protein: CASSQGTGVGNTIYF. Drawing the rest from reference TRBV5-6 and TRBJ1-3, the complete variable domain is DAGVTQSPTHLIKTRGQQVTLRCSPKSGHDTVSWYQQALGQGPQFIFQYYEEEERQRGNFPDRFSGHQFPNYSSELNVNALLLGDSALYLCASSQGTGVGNTIYFGEGSWLTVV.

The V gene is TRBV10-3, the J gene TRBJ2-3; D gene uncertain. The CDR3 is 17 residues long. Germline lookup yields CDR1 ENHRY and CDR2 SYGVKD. The germline V and J ends were trimmed by 2 bases and 0 bases, with 15 bases remaining between them. DNA of the CDR3: TGTGCCATCAGTGAGCCGTGGGGAATAGGGAGCACAGATACGCAGTATTTT. Protein: CAISEPWGIGSTDTQYF.

The V call is TRBV18, the J call TRBJ2-5; D uncertain. Trimming shortened V by 6 bases and J by 2 bases, and 16 bases separated the two germline ends. The CDR3 sequence is 15 residues long. Per the germline V gene, CDR1 is KGHSH and CDR2 is LQKENI. The CDR3 sequence is CASSNPSSPQETQYF. In DNA form, the CDR3 reads TGTGCCAGCTCCAACCCCTCCTCCCCGCAAGAGACCCAGTACTTC. The entire variable domain, with the rest obtained from reference TRBV18 and TRBJ2-5, is as follows: NAGVMQNPRHLVRRRGQEARLRCSPMKGHSHVYWYRQLPEEGLKFMVYLQKENIIDESGMPKERFSAEFPKEGPSILRIQQVVRGDSAAYFCASSNPSSPQETQYFGPGTRLLVL.

V and J are TRBV5-6 and TRBJ2-1; weak D call: TRBD1 (5 bases). V was cut by 4 bases and J by 3 bases, with 11 bases left in between. Per the germline V gene, CDR1 is SGHDT and CDR2 is YYEEEE. CDR3 size: 14 residues. CDR3 bases: TGTGCCAGCAGCCGGACATCCTACTACAATGAGCAGTTCTTC. This translates into CASSRTSYYNEQFF.

The chain carries TRBV9 and TRBJ1-2; no clear D. Germline V gives CDR1 SGDLS, CDR2 YYNGEE. V was shortened by 0 bases and J by 5 bases, with 14 bases between the two germline ends. CDR3 length: 15 amino acids. The CDR3 is CASSVELRTEYGYTF. CDR3 in DNA: TGTGCCAGCAGCGTAGAGCTTCGGACCGAGTATGGCTACACCTTC. The complete variable domain, with remaining parts taken from reference TRBV9 and TRBJ1-2, reads DSGVTQTPKHLITATGQRVTLRCSPRSGDLSVYWYQQSLDQGLQFLIQYYNGEERAKGNILERFSAQQFPDLHSELNLSSLELGDSALYFCASSVELRTEYGYTFGSGTRLTVV.

The rearrangement joins TRBV19 to TRBJ2-3, with TRBD1 matching 7 bases. Unmatched junction bases numbered 8, after V lost 5 bases and J lost 12 bases. The CDR3 length is 12 residues. The V gene's germline CDR1 is LNHDA and CDR2 SQIVND (reference sequence). CDR3 DNA: TGTGCCAGTAGTTTTGGACAGGCTCCCCAGTATTTT. This translates into CASSFGQAPQYF.

This sequence joins TRBV19 and TRBJ2-3; D remains ambiguous. This CDR3 is built from 14 residues. With 6 bases removed from V and 1 base from J, the gap between germline ends came to 11 bases. Germline CDR1 is LNHDA and CDR2 is SQIVND (reference sequence). The CDR3 nucleotides read TGTGCCAGTAGCGGGCAGCCTGGCACAGATACGCAGTATTTT. Translated, it gives CASSGQPGTDTQYF.

The gene calls are TRBV7-9 and TRBJ1-2; TRBD1 agrees at 10 bases. The CDR3 spans 15 residues. V lost 5 bases to trimming and J lost 3 bases; unmatched junction nucleotides: 6. Germline V gives CDR1 SEHNR, CDR2 FQNEAQ (reference sequence). In nucleotides, the CDR3 is TGTGCCAGCAGCGTAGGGACAGGGGAGTACTATGGCTACACCTTC. Translation: CASSVGTGEYYGYTF.

V usage is TRBV29-1 and J usage is TRBJ2-3; possibly TRBD2 for D (5 bases). The CDR3 length is 11 residues. Germline CDR1 and CDR2: SQVTM and ANQGSEA. Between the trimmed V and J ends, which lost 4 bases and 6 bases, there was a span of 8 bases. The CDR3 DNA reads TGCAGCGTTGCGTTAGCGGATACGCAGTATTTT. Protein sequence: CSVALADTQYF.

V usage is TRBV10-2 and J usage is TRBJ1-3; TRBD1 matches at 9 bases. V lost 4 bases and J lost 4; bases outside the gene matches: 5. The germline V gene encodes CDR1 WSHSY and CDR2 SAAADI. The CDR3 is 15 residues long. The CDR3 coding sequence is TGCGCCAGCAGTGTGACGGGACAGGGCGGAAACACCATATATTTT. It specifies CASSVTGQGGNTIYF.

The chain combines TRBV7-9 with TRBJ2-7, with D possibly TRBD2 on 6 matching bases. Trimming removed 3 bases from V and 2 bases from J, with 11 bases in between. Per the germline V gene, CDR1 is SEHNR and CDR2 is FQNEAQ (reference sequence). The CDR3 is 14 amino acids. Here the CDR3 reads CASSFSSVTYEQYF. DNA of the CDR3: TGTGCCAGCAGCTTTTCTAGCGTCACCTACGAGCAGTACTTC.

The chain couples TRBV30 to TRBJ1-6; D is perhaps TRBD1 (5 bases). The CDR3 covers 15 residues. Per germline, CDR1 GTSNPN and CDR2 SVGIG (reference sequence). V lost 3 bases, J lost 11 bases, and 20 bases lay in between. CDR3 bases: TGTGCCTGGAGAACGTCAGGGTCAATCGCTACACCCCTCCACTTT. Its protein is CAWRTSGSIATPLHF.

The chain joins TRBV5-1 to TRBJ2-7; 10 bases match TRBD1. V shed 4 bases and J 0 bases; nucleotides not matched to a gene: 10. Germline V CDR1 and CDR2: SGHRS, YFSETQ. CDR3 size: 17 residues. The CDR3 sequence is CASSIGRTGGTSYEQYF. The CDR3 DNA reads as TGCGCCAGCAGCATCGGAAGGACAGGGGGTACCTCCTACGAGCAGTACTTC.

The chain has TRBV2 and TRBJ2-1, with TRBD1 identical over 7 bases. V dropped 6 bases and J dropped 8; count of bases not matched to a gene: 1. Germline CDR1 SNHLY, CDR2 FYNNEI. This CDR3 spans 11 amino acids. The DNA of the CDR3 is TGTGCCAGCAGCGACAGGGATGAGCAGTTCTTC. Translation: CASSDRDEQFF. The whole variable domain, remainder taken from reference TRBV2 and TRBJ2-1, is EPEVTQTPSHQVTQMGQEVILRCVPISNHLYFYWYRQILGQKVEFLVSFYNNEISEKSEIFDDQFSVERPDGSNFTLKIRSTKLEDSAMYFCASSDRDEQFFGPGTRLTVL.

This chain connects TRBV9 to TRBJ2-7, with D possibly being TRBD1 or TRBD2 (5 bases each). V was shortened by 0 bases and J by 5 bases, with 15 bases between the two germline ends. This CDR3 spans 15 amino acids. Germline values: CDR1 SGDLS, CDR2 YYNGEE. CDR3 coding DNA: TGTGCCAGCAGCGTAGGAGGGGTTTATCTCGACGAGCAGTACTTC. It codes for CASSVGGVYLDEQYF. The variable domain in full, completed from reference TRBV9 and TRBJ2-7, reads DSGVTQTPKHLITATGQRVTLRCSPRSGDLSVYWYQQSLDQGLQFLIQYYNGEERAKGNILERFSAQQFPDLHSELNLSSLELGDSALYFCASSVGGVYLDEQYFGPGTRLTVT.

This chain links TRBV29-1 with TRBJ2-2; tentatively, D is TRBD2 (5 bases). The CDR3 contains 12 residues. V was pared by 6 bases and J by 10 bases, with 15 bases between. Germline V gives CDR1 SQVTM, CDR2 ANQGSEA. CDR3 region: CSVAGGPTELFF. The DNA of the CDR3 is TGCAGCGTCGCGGGCGGCCCGACGGAGCTGTTTTTT.

This clone came up a few times. CDR3 bases: TGTGCCAGCAGTCTAGCCCCCGTTGGAAGTAATTCACCCCTCCACTTT. Amino acid sequence: CASSLAPVGSNSPLHF. This chain joins TRBV27 and TRBJ1-6; D ambiguous. Germline loops: CDR1 MNHEY, CDR2 SMNVEV (reference sequence). The CDR3 has 16 residues. V gave up 5 bases and J gave up 6 bases, with 17 bases separating them.